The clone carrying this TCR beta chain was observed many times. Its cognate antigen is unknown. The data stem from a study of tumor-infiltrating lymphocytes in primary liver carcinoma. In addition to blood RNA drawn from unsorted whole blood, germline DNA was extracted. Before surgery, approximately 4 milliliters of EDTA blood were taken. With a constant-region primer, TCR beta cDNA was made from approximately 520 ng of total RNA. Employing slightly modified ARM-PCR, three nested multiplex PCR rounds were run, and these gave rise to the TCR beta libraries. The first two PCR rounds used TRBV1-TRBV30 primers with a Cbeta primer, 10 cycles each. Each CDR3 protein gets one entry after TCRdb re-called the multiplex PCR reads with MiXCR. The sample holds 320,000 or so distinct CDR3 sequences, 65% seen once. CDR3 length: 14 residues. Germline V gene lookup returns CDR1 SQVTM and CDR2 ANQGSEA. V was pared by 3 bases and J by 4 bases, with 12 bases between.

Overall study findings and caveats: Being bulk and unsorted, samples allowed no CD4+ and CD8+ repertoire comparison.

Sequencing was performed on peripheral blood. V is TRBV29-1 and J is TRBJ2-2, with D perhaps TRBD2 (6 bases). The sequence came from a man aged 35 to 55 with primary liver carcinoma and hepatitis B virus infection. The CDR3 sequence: CSVEVGGITGELFF. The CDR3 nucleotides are TGCAGCGTTGAGGTGGGGGGAATCACCGGGGAGCTGTTTTTT.